This TCR beta chain is from a study of T-cell reconstitution after alpha-beta-depleted transplantation in children. Many counts were recorded for this clonotype. The CDR3 contains 15 residues. Germline V CDR1 and CDR2: DFQATT, SNEGSKA (reference sequence). V shed 1 base and J 4 bases; nucleotides not matched to a gene: 4. TCRbeta library construction was performed incorporating unique molecular identifiers. From the PCR reads, TCRdb called clonotypes with MiXCR, one entry per CDR3 protein. The sample consists of around 200,000 distinct CDR3 sequences, approximately 6.8% of them appearing once. The starting material was PBMCs from the stem cell graft donor, obtained from the stem cell graft. The chain combines TRBV20-1 with TRBJ2-1, with TRBD2 matching over 10 bases. The sequence was obtained from a human donor who donated a stem cell graft to a child with Wiskott-Aldrich syndrome. The CDR3 region has the DNA TGCAGTGCTAGAGTTGGACTAGCGGCTTACAATGAGCAGTTCTTC. It yields the protein CSARVGLAAYNEQFF.